The present T cell receptor beta chain was sequenced within a study of blood T cell repertoires in COVID-19. Turning to the study itself: From the United States, Italy and Spain came samples of acute and convalescent COVID-19. Nucleic acid was either cDNA or gDNA, and it came from T cells, B-cell-depleted T cells, or PBMCs.

The CDR3 extends over 14 amino acids. This table comes from immunoSEQ multiplex PCR, and its TCRdb copy is limited to in-frame clones, with some not included. The table lists about 150,000 clones, roughly nine tenths of them singletons. The TCR originated in a woman in her thirties or forties with acute or convalescent COVID-19. The chain links TRBV21-1 to TRBJ2-3; the listed D gene, TRBD2, was not tested against the DNA. TRBV21-1 is recorded as a pseudogene. The sample was peripheral blood. CDR3 nucleotides: TGTGCCAGCAGCAACCCTGTAGGCACAGATACGCAGTATTTT. Translated: CASSNPVGTDTQYF.